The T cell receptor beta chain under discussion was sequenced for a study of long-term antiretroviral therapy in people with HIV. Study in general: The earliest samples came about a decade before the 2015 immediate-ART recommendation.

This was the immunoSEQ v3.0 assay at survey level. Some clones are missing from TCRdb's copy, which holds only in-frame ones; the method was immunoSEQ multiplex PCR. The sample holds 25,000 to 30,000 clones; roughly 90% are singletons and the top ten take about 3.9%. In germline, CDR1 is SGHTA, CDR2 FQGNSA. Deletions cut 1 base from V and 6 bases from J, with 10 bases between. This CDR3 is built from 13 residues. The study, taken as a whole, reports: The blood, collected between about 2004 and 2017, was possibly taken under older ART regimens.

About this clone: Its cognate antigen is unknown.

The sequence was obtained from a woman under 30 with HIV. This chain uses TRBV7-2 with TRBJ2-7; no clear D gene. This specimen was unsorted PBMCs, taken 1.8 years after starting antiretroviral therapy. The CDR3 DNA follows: TGTGCCAGCAGCTTAGATCCTCCTAGCGAGCAGTACTTC. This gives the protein CASSLDPPSEQYF.